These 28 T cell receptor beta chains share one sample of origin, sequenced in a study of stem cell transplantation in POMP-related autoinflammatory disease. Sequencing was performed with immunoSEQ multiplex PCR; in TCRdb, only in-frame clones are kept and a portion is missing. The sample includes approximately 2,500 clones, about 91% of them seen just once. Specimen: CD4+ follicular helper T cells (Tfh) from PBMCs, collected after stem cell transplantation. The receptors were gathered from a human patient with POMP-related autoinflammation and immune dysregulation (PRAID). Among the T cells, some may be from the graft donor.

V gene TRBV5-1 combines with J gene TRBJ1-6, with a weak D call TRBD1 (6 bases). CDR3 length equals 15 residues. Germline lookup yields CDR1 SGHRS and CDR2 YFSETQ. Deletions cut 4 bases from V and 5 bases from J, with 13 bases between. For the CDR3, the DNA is TGCGCCAGCAGCACTGCGACAGGACATAATTCACCCCTCCACTTT. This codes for CASSTATGHNSPLHF.

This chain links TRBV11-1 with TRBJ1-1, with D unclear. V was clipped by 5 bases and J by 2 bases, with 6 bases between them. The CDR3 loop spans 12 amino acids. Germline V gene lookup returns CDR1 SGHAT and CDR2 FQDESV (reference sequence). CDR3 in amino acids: CASSPYNTEAFF. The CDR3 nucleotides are TGTGCCAGCAGCCCATATAACACTGAAGCTTTCTTT. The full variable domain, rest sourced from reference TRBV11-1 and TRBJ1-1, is EAEVAQSPRYKITEKSQAVAFWCDPISGHATLYWYRQILGQGPELLVQFQDESVVDDSQLPKDRFSAERLKGVDSTLKIQPAELGDSAMYLCASSPYNTEAFFGQGTRLTVV.

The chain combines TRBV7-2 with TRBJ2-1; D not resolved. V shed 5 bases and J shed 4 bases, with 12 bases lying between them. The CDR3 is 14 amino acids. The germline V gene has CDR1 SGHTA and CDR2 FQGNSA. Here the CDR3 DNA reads TGTGCCAGCAGCCCCCATGGACCGTACAATGAGCAGTTCTTC. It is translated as CASSPHGPYNEQFF. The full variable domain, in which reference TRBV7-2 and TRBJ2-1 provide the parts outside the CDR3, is GAGVSQSPSNKVTEKGKDVELRCDPISGHTALYWYRQSLGQGLEFLIYFQGNSAPDKSGLPSDRFSAERTGGSVSTLTIQRTQQEDSAVYLCASSPHGPYNEQFFGPGTRLTVL.

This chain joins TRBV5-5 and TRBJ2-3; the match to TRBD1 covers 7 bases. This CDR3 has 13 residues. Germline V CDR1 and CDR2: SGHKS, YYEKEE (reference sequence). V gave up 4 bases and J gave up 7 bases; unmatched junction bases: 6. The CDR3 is CASSDGQAYTQYF. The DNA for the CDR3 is TGTGCCAGCAGCGATGGACAGGCCTATACGCAGTATTTT. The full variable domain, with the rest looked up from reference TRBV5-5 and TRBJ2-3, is DAGVTQSPTHLIKTRGQQVTLRCSPISGHKSVSWYQQVLGQGPQFIFQYYEKEERGRGNFPDRFSARQFPNYSSELNVNALLLGDSALYLCASSDGQAYTQYFGPGTRLTVL.

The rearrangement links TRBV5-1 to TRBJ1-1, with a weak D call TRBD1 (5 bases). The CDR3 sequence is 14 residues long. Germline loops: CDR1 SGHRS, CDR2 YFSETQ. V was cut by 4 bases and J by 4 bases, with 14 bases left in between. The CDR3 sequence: CASSPGLRGTEAFF. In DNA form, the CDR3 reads TGCGCCAGCAGCCCGGGACTTAGGGGCACTGAAGCTTTCTTT.

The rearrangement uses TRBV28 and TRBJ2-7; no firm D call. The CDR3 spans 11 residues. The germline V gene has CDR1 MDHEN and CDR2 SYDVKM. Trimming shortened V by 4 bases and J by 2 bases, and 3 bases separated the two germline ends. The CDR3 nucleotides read TGTGCCAGCAGTTCGACCTACGAGCAGTACTTC. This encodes CASSSTYEQYF.

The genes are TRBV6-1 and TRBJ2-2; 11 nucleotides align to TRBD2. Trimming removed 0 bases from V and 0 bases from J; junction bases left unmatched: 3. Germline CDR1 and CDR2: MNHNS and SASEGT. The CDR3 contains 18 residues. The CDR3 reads CASSEALAGGSNTGELFF. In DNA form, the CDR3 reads TGTGCCAGCAGTGAAGCCCTAGCGGGAGGCTCGAACACCGGGGAGCTGTTTTTT.

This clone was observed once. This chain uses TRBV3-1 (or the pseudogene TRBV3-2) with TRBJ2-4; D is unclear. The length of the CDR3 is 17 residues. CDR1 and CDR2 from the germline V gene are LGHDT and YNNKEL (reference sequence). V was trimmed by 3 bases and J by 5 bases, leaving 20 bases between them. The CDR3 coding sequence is TGTGCCAGCAGCCACGCCGGTCCCATTTGCAAAGAAAACATTCAGTACTTC. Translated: CASSHAGPICKENIQYF.

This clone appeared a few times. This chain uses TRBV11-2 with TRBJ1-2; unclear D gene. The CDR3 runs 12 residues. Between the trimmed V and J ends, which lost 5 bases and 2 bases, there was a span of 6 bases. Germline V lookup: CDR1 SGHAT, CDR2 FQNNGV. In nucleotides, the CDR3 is TGTGCCAGCAGCGCAGAAAACTATGGCTACACCTTC. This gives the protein CASSAENYGYTF.

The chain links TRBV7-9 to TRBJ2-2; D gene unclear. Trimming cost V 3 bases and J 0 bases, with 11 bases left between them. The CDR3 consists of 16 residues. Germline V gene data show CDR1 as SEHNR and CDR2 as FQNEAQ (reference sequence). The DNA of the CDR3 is TGTGCCAGCAGCTTGGGATCAGGTTCGAACACCGGGGAGCTGTTTTTT. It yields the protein CASSLGSGSNTGELFF.

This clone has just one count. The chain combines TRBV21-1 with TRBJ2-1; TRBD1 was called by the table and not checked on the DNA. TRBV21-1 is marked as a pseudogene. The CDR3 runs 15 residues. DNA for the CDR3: TGTGCCAGCAGCTACCCGGGACAGGGTCCCCCTGAGCAGTTCTTC. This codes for CASSYPGQGPPEQFF.

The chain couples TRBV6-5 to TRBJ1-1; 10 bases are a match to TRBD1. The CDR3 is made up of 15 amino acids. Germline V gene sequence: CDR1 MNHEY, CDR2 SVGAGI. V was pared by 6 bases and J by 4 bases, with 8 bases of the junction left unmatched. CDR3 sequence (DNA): TGTGCCAGCAGATGGACAGGGGGAGTTGGCACTGAAGCTTTCTTT. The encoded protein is CASRWTGGVGTEAFF.

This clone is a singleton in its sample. The CDR3 spells CASRDLAGLDNEQFF. The CDR3 nucleotides read TGTGCCAGCAGGGACCTAGCGGGGTTAGACAATGAGCAGTTCTTC. The chain is built from TRBV2 and TRBJ2-1; 9 bases align to TRBD2. This CDR3 region has 15 residues. Trimming took 6 bases from V and 5 from J; bases not matched to a gene: 8. CDR1 is SNHLY, CDR2 FYNNEI, per germline.

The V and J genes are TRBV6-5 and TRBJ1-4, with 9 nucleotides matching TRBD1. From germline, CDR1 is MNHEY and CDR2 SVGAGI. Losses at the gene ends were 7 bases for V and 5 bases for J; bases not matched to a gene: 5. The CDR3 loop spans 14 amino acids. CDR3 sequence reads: CASNPGTGNEKLFF. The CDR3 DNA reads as TGTGCCAGCAACCCCGGGACAGGGAATGAAAAACTGTTTTTT.

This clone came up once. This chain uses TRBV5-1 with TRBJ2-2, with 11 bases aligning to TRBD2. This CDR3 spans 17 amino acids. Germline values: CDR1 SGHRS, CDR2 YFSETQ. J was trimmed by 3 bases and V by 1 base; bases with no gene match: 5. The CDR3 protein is CASSLTIAGGHTGELFF. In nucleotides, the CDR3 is TGCGCCAGCAGCTTGACTATAGCGGGAGGGCACACCGGGGAGCTGTTTTTT.

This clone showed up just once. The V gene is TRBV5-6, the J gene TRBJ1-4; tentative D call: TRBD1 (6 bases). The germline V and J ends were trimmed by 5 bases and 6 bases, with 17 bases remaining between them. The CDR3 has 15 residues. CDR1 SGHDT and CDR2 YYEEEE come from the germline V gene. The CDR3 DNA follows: TGTGCCAGCAGAGCTCAGGGGTCGACAGATGAAAAACTGTTTTTT. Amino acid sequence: CASRAQGSTDEKLFF.

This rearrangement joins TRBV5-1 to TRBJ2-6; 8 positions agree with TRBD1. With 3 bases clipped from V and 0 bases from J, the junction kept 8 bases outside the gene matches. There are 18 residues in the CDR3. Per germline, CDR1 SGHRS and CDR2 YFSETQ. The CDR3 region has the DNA TGCGCCAGCAGCTCACAGGGGGGTCGAGACTCTGGGGCCAACGTCCTGACTTTC. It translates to CASSSQGGRDSGANVLTF.

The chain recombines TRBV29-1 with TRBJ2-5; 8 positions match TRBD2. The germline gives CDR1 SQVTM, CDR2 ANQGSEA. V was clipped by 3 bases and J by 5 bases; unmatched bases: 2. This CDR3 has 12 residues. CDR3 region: CSVDGGAETQYF. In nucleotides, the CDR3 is TGCAGCGTTGACGGGGGGGCGGAGACCCAGTACTTC.

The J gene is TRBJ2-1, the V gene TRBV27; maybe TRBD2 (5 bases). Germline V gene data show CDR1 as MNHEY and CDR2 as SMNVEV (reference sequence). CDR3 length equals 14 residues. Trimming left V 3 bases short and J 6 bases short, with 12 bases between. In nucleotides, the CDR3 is TGTGCCAGCAGTTTCTTTGGGAGTCTCAATGAGCAGTTCTTC. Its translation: CASSFFGSLNEQFF.

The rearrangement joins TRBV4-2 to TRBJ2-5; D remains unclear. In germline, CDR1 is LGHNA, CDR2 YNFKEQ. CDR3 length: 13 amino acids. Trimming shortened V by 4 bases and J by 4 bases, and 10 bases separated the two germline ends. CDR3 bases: TGTGCCAGCAGCCCCCTAGGCCTAGAGACCCAGTACTTC. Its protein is CASSPLGLETQYF.

Written as DNA, the CDR3 is TGTGCCAGCAGCCGCACAGGGAATTCACCCCTCCACTTT. This sequence encodes CASSRTGNSPLHF. The rearrangement uses TRBV5-4 and TRBJ1-6, with D maybe TRBD1 (6 bases). This CDR3 is 13 amino acids long. CDR1 SGHNT and CDR2 YYREEE come from the germline V gene (reference sequence). Deletions cut 4 bases from V and 7 bases from J, with 9 bases between. Variable domain in full (rest from reference TRBV5-4 and TRBJ1-6): ETGVTQSPTHLIKTRGQQVTLRCSSQSGHNTVSWYQQALGQGPQFIFQYYREEENGRGNFPPRFSGLQFPNYSSELNVNALELDDSALYLCASSRTGNSPLHFGNGTRLTVT.

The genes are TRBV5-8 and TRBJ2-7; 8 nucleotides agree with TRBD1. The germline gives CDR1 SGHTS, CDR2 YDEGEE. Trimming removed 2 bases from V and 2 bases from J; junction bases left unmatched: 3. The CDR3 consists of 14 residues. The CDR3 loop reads CASSLKQGAYEQYV. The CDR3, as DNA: TGTGCCAGCAGCTTAAAACAGGGGGCCTACGAGCAGTACGTC.

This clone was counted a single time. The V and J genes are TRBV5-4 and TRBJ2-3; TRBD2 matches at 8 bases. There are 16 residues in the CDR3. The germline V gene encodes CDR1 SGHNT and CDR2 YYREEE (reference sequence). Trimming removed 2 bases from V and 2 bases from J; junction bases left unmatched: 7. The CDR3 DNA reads TGTGCCAGCAGCTTTAGCGGGGACACCACCACAGATACGCAGTATTTT. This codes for CASSFSGDTTTDTQYF.

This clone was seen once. The DNA of the CDR3 is TGTGCCAGCAGCCAACACTCAGGTTTTGAAGCCTACAATGAGCAGTTCTTC. It translates to CASSQHSGFEAYNEQFF. V is TRBV3-1 (or the pseudogene TRBV3-2) and J is TRBJ2-1; D is undetermined. V was trimmed by 2 bases and J by 2 bases, leaving 16 bases between them. The germline gives CDR1 LGHDT, CDR2 YNNKEL (reference sequence). The CDR3 covers 17 residues.

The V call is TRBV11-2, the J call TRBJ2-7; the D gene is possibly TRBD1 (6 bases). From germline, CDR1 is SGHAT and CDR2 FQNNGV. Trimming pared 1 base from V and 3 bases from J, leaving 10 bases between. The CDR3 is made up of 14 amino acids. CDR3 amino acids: CASSLGLGGYEQYF. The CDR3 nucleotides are TGTGCCAGCAGCTTAGGTCTAGGGGGCTACGAGCAGTACTTC. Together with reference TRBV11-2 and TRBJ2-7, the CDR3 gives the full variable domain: EAGVAQSPRYKIIEKRQSVAFWCNPISGHATLYWYQQILGQGPKLLIQFQNNGVVDDSQLPKDRFSAERLKGVDSTLKIQPAKLEDSAVYLCASSLGLGGYEQYFGPGTRLTVT.

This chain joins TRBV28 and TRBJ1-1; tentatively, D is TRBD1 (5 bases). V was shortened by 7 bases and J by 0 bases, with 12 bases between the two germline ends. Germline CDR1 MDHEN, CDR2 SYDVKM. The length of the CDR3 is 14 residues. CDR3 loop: CASTHQGVNTEAFF. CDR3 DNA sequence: TGTGCCAGCACCCACCAGGGCGTGAACACTGAAGCTTTCTTT.

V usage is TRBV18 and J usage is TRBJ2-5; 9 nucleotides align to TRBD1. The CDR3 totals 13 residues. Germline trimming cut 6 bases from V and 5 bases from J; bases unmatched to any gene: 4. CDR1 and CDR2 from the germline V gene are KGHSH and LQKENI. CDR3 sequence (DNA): TGTGCCAGCTCCCTTGGACAGGGGGAGACCCAGTACTTC. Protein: CASSLGQGETQYF.

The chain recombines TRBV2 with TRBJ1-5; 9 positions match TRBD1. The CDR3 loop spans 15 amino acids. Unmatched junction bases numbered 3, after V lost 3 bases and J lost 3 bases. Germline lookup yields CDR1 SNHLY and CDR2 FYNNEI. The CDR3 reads CASSDLQGANQPQHF. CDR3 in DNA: TGTGCCAGCAGTGACTTACAGGGGGCCAATCAGCCCCAGCATTTT.